The 17 T cell receptor beta chains given below trace back to one sample, sequenced in a study of CD8 T cells in ankylosing spondylitis. These receptors' antigens are unknown. Study-level results: Roughly 8 highly homologous variants formed a TCR beta motif that appeared characteristic of ankylosing spondylitis blood.

TCRdb used MiXCR to reprocess the 5' RACE reads, holding one entry per CDR3 protein. This sample yields 450,000 to 550,000 distinct CDR3 sequences, of which less than 6% are seen a single time; approximately 4% belongs to the top ten. Sequencing used blood, either unsorted or a sorted T cell fraction (not recorded which). These receptors were taken from a male donor with ankylosing spondylitis.

This clonotype was seen ten or more times. Just one base apart from a much larger clone, this may be a read error. V gene TRBV7-2 combines with J gene TRBJ2-2; either TRBD1 or TRBD2 may supply D (5 bases each). Germline CDR1 reads SGHTA; CDR2 reads FQGNSA. There are 14 residues in the CDR3. DNA for the CDR3: TGTGCCAGCAGTTTATTTAAGGGAGTAGGGGAGCTGGTTTTT. It is translated as CASSLFKGVGELVF.

This clonotype was counted many times. The chain joins TRBV2 to TRBJ1-1; TRBD1 matches at 8 bases. CDR3 length equals 17 residues. J was trimmed by 2 bases and V by 5 bases; bases with no gene match: 13. From germline, CDR1 is SNHLY and CDR2 FYNNEI. CDR3 loop: CASSTQGARRLNTEAFF. In DNA, the CDR3 is TGTGCCAGCAGTACCCAGGGGGCGAGACGCTTAAACACTGAAGCTTTCTTT.

This clonotype was counted many times. The genes are TRBV5-1 and TRBJ2-1; possible D gene TRBD2, 7 bases. Germline V CDR1 and CDR2: SGHRS, YFSETQ. The germline V and J ends were trimmed by 2 bases and 5 bases, with 14 bases remaining between them. CDR3 length: 15 amino acids. DNA of the CDR3: TGCGCCAGCAGCTTTGAGGGGGGGTTTAACAATGAGCAGTTCTTC. This gives the protein CASSFEGGFNNEQFF.

This clonotype was seen ten or more times. This sequence joins TRBV6-5 and TRBJ2-1; 7 bases line up with TRBD1. There are 15 residues in the CDR3. Trimming at V came to 2 bases and at J to 6 bases, leaving 7 bases not matched to a gene. Germline V gene data show CDR1 as MNHEY and CDR2 as SVGAGI. The CDR3: CASSYQLSGGNEQFF. Here the CDR3 DNA reads TGTGCCAGCAGTTACCAACTCTCAGGGGGCAATGAGCAGTTCTTC.

V usage is TRBV12-3 or TRBV12-4 and J usage is TRBJ2-1; the match to TRBD2 covers 7 bases. CDR3 size: 15 residues. With 3 bases clipped from V and 6 bases from J, the junction kept 8 bases outside the gene matches. CDR3 residues: CASSFWGRAGNEQFF. The CDR3 DNA is TGTGCCAGCAGTTTTTGGGGGAGGGCAGGCAATGAGCAGTTCTTC.

In this sample, this clonotype turned up many times. The chain has TRBV7-2 and TRBJ1-2; maybe TRBD1 (5 bases). CDR1 and CDR2 (germline): SGHTA, FQGNSA. Trimming removed 2 bases at V and 4 bases at J, with 14 bases between. The CDR3 extends over 15 amino acids. The CDR3: CASSLTGSGSYGYTF. CDR3 bases: TGTGCCAGCAGCTTAACGGGGTCAGGGTCCTATGGCTACACCTTC.

This clonotype was counted many times. The J gene is TRBJ1-5, the V gene TRBV27; the D gene is possibly TRBD1 (5 bases). V was trimmed by 6 bases and J by 1 base, leaving 10 bases between them. Per germline, CDR1 MNHEY and CDR2 SMNVEV (reference sequence). The CDR3 covers 14 residues. In DNA, the CDR3 is TGTGCCAGCAGCCACCGGGACAGCAATCAGCCCCAGCATTTT. It specifies CASSHRDSNQPQHF.

The table lists this clonotype with many counts. The rearrangement links TRBV6-2 or TRBV6-3 to TRBJ2-7, with D perhaps matching TRBD1 (5 bases). Germline values: CDR1 MNHEY, CDR2 SVGEGT. The CDR3 loop spans 14 amino acids. Between the trimmed V and J ends, which lost 0 bases and 3 bases, there was a span of 9 bases. The CDR3 DNA reads TGTGCCAGCAGTTACTCGAATCAGGGCTACGAGCAGTACTTC. Residues: CASSYSNQGYEQYF.

This clonotype showed up just a few times. The chain carries TRBV7-2 and TRBJ2-2; TRBD1 or TRBD2 may be the D gene (6 bases each). The CDR3 contains 17 residues. Deletions cut 0 bases from V and 4 bases from J, with 15 bases between. Germline loops: CDR1 SGHTA, CDR2 FQGNSA. CDR3 sequence reads: CASSLAYRDGGTGELFF. In DNA form, the CDR3 reads TGTGCCAGCAGCTTAGCCTACAGGGACGGGGGCACCGGGGAGCTGTTTTTT.

In its sample, this clonotype was seen many times. The chain links TRBV2 to TRBJ2-5, with no clear D. Deletions cut 4 bases from V and 1 base from J, with 13 bases between. CDR1 is SNHLY, CDR2 FYNNEI, per germline. The CDR3 loop spans 15 amino acids. The CDR3 loop is CASSGFVVSQETQYF. The CDR3, as DNA: TGTGCCAGCAGTGGGTTTGTCGTGAGCCAAGAGACCCAGTACTTC.

This clonotype has a handful of counts. The V gene is TRBV20-1, the J gene TRBJ2-7, with 11 bases that match TRBD2. The CDR3 runs 14 residues. CDR1 DFQATT and CDR2 SNEGSKA come from the germline V gene (reference sequence). V was pared by 5 bases and J by 0 bases, with 3 bases of the junction left unmatched. CDR3 nucleotides: TGCAGTGCTTCCACTAGCGGGAGCTCCTACGAGCAGTACTTC. Translating gives CSASTSGSSYEQYF.

This clonotype has ten or more counts. The rearrangement links TRBV10-3 to TRBJ2-7, with TRBD2 identical over 8 bases. V was pared by 7 bases and J by 2 bases, with 4 bases of the junction left unmatched. The germline gives CDR1 ENHRY, CDR2 SYGVKD. CDR3 length: 13 amino acids. CDR3 in amino acids: CAIKAGAAYEQYF. CDR3 sequence (DNA): TGTGCCATCAAAGCGGGGGCAGCCTACGAGCAGTACTTC.

At least ten counts were recorded for this clonotype. Mismatch with germline at one junction end may stem from a read error. The rearrangement uses TRBV7-2 and TRBJ1-2, with 7 nucleotides matching TRBD1. CDR3 length: 15 residues. Germline values: CDR1 SGHTA, CDR2 FQGNSA. In DNA form, the CDR3 reads TGTGCCAGCAGCACGAGACAGGGTTCGAACTACGGCTACACCTTC. It yields the protein CASSTRQGSNYGYTF.

This clonotype appeared many times. The rearrangement uses TRBV12-3 or TRBV12-4 and TRBJ2-4, with D hard to call. The CDR3 is 14 residues long. V lost 4 bases to trimming and J lost 2 bases, with 9 bases between them. The CDR3 loop reads CASSSLESKNIQYF. The CDR3, as DNA: TGTGCCAGCAGTTCCCTAGAATCCAAAAACATTCAGTACTTC.

This clonotype appeared many times. V is TRBV7-2 and J is TRBJ2-2, with D possibly matching TRBD2 (6 bases). The CDR3 runs to 17 residues. The V gene lost 0 bases and the J gene lost 7 bases, with 18 bases spanning the gap. The germline gives CDR1 SGHTA, CDR2 FQGNSA. The CDR3 here is CASSLAAGQSFGGELFF. For the CDR3, the DNA is TGTGCCAGCAGCTTAGCGGCGGGGCAGTCGTTTGGCGGGGAGCTGTTTTTT. Based on the CDR3 plus reference TRBV7-2 and TRBJ2-2, the full variable domain is GAGVSQSPSNKVTEKGKDVELRCDPISGHTALYWYRQSLGQGLEFLIYFQGNSAPDKSGLPSDRFSAERTGGSVSTLTIQRTQQEDSAVYLCASSLAAGQSFGGELFFGEGSRLTVL.

Many counts were recorded for this clonotype. The chain combines TRBV7-2 with TRBJ2-7; 11 positions match TRBD2. V gave up 3 bases and J gave up 3 bases; unmatched junction bases: 4. This CDR3 region has 15 residues. Germline V gene sequence: CDR1 SGHTA, CDR2 FQGNSA. CDR3 protein: CASSFLAGGDYEQYF. For the CDR3, the DNA is TGTGCCAGCAGCTTCCTAGCGGGAGGAGACTACGAGCAGTACTTC.

This clonotype was recorded many times. J is TRBJ2-2 and V is TRBV11-2, with TRBD1 identical over 9 bases. CDR1 SGHAT and CDR2 FQNNGV come from the germline V gene. With V trimmed by 1 base and J by 2 bases, 5 bases remained unmatched. The CDR3 runs 17 residues. Written as DNA, the CDR3 is TGTGCCAGCAGCTTAGTCCCGGGACAGGGTAACACCGGGGAGCTGTTTTTT. Encoded protein: CASSLVPGQGNTGELFF.